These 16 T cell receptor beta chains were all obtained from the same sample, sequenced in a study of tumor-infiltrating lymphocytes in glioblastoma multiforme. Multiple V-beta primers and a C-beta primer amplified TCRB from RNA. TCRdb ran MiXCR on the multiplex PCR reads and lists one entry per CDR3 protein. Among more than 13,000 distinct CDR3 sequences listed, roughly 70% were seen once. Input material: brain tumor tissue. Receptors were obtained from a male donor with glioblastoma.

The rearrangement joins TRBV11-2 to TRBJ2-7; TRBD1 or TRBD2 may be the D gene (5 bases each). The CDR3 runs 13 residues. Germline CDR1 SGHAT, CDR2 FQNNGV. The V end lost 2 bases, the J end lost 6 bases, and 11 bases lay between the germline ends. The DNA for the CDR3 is TGTGCCAGCAGCTTAATTGGGGCGGGCGAGCAGTACTTC. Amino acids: CASSLIGAGEQYF. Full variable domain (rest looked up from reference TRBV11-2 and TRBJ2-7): EAGVAQSPRYKIIEKRQSVAFWCNPISGHATLYWYQQILGQGPKLLIQFQNNGVVDDSQLPKDRFSAERLKGVDSTLKIQPAKLEDSAVYLCASSLIGAGEQYFGPGTRLTVT.

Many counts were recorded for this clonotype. The CDR3 DNA is TGTGCCAGCAGCCCTCAGGGATTCTGGCAGTACTTC. Translation gives CASSPQGFWQYF. V is TRBV11-2 and J is TRBJ2-7; D is perhaps TRBD1 (5 bases). Per germline, CDR1 SGHAT and CDR2 FQNNGV. V lost 5 bases, J lost 9 bases, and 14 bases lay in between. The CDR3 consists of 12 residues.

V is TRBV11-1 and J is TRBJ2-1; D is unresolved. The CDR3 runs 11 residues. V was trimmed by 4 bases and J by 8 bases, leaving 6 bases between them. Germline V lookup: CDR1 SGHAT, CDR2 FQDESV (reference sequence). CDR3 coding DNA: TGTGCCAGCAGCTCCGTCGATGAGCAGTTCTTC. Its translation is CASSSVDEQFF. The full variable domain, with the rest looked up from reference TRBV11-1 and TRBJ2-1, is EAEVAQSPRYKITEKSQAVAFWCDPISGHATLYWYRQILGQGPELLVQFQDESVVDDSQLPKDRFSAERLKGVDSTLKIQPAELGDSAMYLCASSSVDEQFFGPGTRLTVL.

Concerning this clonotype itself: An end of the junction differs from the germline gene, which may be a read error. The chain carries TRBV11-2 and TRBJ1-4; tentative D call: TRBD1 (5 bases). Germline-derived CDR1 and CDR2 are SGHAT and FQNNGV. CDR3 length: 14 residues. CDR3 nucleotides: TGTGCCAACAGCTTCCAAGTCCAGGGTGAAAAACTGTTTTTT. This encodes CANSFQVQGEKLFF.

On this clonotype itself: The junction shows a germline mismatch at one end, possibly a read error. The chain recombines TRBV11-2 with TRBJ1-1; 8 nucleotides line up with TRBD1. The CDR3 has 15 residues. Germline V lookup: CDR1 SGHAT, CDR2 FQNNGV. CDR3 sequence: CAGSLDLQGDTEAFF. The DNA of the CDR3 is TGTGCCGGCAGCTTAGACCTACAGGGGGACACTGAAGCTTTCTTT.

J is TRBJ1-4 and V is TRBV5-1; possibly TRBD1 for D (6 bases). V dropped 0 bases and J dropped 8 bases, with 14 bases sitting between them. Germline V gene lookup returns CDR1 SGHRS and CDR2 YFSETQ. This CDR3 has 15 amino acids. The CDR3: CASSLDGTWGEKLFF. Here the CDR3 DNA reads TGCGCCAGCAGCTTGGATGGGACATGGGGCGAAAAACTGTTTTTT.

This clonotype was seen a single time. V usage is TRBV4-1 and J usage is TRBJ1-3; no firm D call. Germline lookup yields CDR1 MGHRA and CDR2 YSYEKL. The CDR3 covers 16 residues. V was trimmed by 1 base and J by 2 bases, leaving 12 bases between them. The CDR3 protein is CASSQVLKVTGNTIYF. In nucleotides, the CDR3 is TGCGCCAGCAGCCAAGTCCTAAAGGTCACTGGAAACACCATATATTTT.

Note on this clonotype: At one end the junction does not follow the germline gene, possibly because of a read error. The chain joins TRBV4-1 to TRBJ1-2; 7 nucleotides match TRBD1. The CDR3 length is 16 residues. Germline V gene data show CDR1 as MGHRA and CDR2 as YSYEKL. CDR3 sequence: CASSQDRYRGSYGYTF. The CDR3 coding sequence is TGTGCCAGCAGCCAAGATCGGTACAGGGGAAGCTATGGCTACACCTTC.

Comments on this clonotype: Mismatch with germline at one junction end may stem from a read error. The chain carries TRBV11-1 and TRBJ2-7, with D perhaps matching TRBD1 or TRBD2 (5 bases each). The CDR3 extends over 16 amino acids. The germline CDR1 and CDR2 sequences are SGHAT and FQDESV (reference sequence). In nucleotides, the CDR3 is TGTGCCAGCGACTTAGCGCGTCTGGACTGGGGGTACGAACAGTACTTC. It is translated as CASDLARLDWGYEQYF.

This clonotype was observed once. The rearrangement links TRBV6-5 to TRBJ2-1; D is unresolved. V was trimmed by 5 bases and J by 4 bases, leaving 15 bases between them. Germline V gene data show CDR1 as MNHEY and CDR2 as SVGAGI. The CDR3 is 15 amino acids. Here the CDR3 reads CASSPIRSQYNEQFF. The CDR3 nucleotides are TGTGCCAGCAGTCCCATTCGAAGTCAGTACAATGAGCAGTTCTTC.

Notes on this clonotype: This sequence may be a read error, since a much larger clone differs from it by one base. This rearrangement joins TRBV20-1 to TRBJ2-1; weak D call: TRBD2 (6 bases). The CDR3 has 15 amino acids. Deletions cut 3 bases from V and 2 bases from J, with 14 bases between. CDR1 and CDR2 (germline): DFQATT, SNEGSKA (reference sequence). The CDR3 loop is CSARWTIGAYNEQFF. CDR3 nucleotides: TGCAGTGCTAGGTGGACTATCGGCGCCTACAATGAGCAGTTCTTC.

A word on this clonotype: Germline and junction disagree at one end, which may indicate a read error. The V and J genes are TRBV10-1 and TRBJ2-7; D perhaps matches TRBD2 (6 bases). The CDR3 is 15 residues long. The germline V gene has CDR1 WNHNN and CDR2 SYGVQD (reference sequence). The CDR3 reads CATSKGGAGPYEQYF. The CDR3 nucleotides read TGCGCCACCAGTAAAGGAGGGGCAGGACCCTACGAGCAGTACTTC.

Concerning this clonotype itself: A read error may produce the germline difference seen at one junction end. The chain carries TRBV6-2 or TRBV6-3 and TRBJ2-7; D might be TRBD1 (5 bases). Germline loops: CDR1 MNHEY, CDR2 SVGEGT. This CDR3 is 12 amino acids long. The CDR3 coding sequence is TGTGCCAGCAGCCATTGGGGCTACAAGCAGTACTTC. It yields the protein CASSHWGYKQYF.

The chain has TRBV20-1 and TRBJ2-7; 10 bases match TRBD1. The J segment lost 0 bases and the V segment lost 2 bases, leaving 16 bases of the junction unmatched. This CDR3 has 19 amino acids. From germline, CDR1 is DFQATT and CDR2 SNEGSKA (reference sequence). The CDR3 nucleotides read TGCAGTGCTAGAAAACCCGGGACAGGGGTTTTCCCGAGCTCCTACGAGCAGTACTTC. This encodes CSARKPGTGVFPSSYEQYF.

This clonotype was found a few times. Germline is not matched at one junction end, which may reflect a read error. CDR3 in amino acids: CVSSLGSRTTDTQYF. CDR3 DNA sequence: TGTGTCAGCAGCTTGGGGAGTAGAACCACAGATACGCAGTATTTT. This chain connects TRBV5-4 to TRBJ2-3, with D maybe TRBD2 (5 bases). The CDR3 extends over 15 amino acids. Germline assignment: CDR1 SGHNT and CDR2 YYREEE (reference sequence).

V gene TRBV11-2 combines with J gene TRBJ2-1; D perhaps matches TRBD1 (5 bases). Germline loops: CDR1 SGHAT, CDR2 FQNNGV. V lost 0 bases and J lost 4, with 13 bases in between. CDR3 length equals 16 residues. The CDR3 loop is CASSLETARRYNEQFF. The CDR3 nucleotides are TGTGCCAGCAGCTTAGAGACAGCCCGGAGATACAATGAGCAGTTCTTC.